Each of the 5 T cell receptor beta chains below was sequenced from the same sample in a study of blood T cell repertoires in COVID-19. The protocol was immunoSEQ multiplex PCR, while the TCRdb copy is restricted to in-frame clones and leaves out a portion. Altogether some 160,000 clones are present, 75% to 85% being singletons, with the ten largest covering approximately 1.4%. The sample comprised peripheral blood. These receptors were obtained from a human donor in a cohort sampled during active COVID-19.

The CDR3 region has the DNA TGCGCCAGCAGCCAAGGGACAGGGGGCGCCTATGGCTACACCTTC. It specifies CASSQGTGGAYGYTF. This chain joins TRBV5-1 and TRBJ1-2; 12 nucleotides match TRBD1. The junction had 5 bases not matched to a gene; V was cut back by 4 bases and J by 4 bases. Germline values: CDR1 SGHRS, CDR2 YFSETQ. This CDR3 is built from 15 residues.

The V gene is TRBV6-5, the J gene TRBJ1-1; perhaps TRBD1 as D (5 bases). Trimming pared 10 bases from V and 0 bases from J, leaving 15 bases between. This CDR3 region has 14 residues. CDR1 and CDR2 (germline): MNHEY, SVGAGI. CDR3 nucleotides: TGTGCCACCTCCCCCCCGGGGGTGAACACTGAAGCTTTCTTT. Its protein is CATSPPGVNTEAFF.

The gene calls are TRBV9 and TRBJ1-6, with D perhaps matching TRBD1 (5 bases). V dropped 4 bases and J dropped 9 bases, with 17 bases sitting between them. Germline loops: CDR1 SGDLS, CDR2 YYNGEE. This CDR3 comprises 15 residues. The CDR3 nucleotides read TGTGCCAGCAGCTCCCGACAGCGGGGAAGTTCACCCCTCCACTTT. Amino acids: CASSSRQRGSSPLHF.

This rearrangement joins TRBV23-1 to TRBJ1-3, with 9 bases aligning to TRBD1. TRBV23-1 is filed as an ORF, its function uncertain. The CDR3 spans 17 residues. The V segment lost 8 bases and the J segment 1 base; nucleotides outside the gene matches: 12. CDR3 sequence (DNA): TGCGCCAGCGTCGGGGGACAGGGCCTTTTATCTGGAAACACCATATATTTT. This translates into CASVGGQGLLSGNTIYF.

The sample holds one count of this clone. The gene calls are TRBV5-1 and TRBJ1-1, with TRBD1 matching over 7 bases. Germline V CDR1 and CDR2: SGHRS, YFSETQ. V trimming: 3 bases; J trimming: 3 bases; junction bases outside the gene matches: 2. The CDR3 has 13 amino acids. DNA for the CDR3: TGCGCCAGCAGCTGGGGGACAGACACTGAAGCTTTCTTT. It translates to CASSWGTDTEAFF.